A single T cell receptor beta chain is shown here with its context. It was with 60 Vbeta and 13 Jbeta primers that the PCR ran. Data came from immunoSEQ multiplex PCR; TCRdb stores just in-frame clones and leaves some out. Of approximately 150,000 clones in the sample, around 88% are singletons; the top ten hold 0.7% to 1%. With 3 bases clipped from V and 4 bases from J, the junction kept 4 bases outside the gene matches. Germline lookup yields CDR1 SEHNR and CDR2 FQNEAQ (reference sequence). CDR3 size: 14 residues. The sample belongs to a study of cytomegalovirus exposure and HLA in healthy donors. Sequencing input: PBMCs. The sequence was obtained from a woman in her 30s in good health and CMV-seronegative. The V call is TRBV7-9, the J call TRBJ2-7; 9 nucleotides match TRBD1. The CDR3 protein is CASSLTGGSYEQYF. Written as DNA, the CDR3 is TGTGCCAGCAGCTTGACAGGGGGTTCGTACGAGCAGTACTTC.